In its sample, the clone carrying this T cell receptor (beta chain) was seen a few times. Its antigen is unknown. What was amplified from RNA transcripts were TCR beta CDR3 regions. The TCR CDR3 was amplified in a first-round RT-PCR using the HTBI primer set. Using its own MiXCR run on the multiplex PCR reads, TCRdb lists one record per CDR3 protein. The sample holds 300,000 to 400,000 distinct CDR3 sequences, around a fifth seen once. This sample is part of a study of T cells in Graves' hyperthyroidism and ophthalmopathy. The germline V gene has CDR1 MNHNS and CDR2 SASEGT. The V gene lost 5 bases and the J gene lost 7 bases, with 21 bases spanning the gap. This CDR3 has 15 amino acids. Uncontrolled infection, other autoimmune disease, pregnancy or lactation excluded patients. Thyroid ultrasound and orbital computed tomography, with clinical symptoms and serum thyroxine and TRAb, informed diagnoses. PBMCs were obtained from over 8.5 ml fresh peripheral blood.

Findings of the study overall: Through a model of 13 V-J features, ophthalmopathy was separated from stable hyperthyroidism.

What was sequenced was blood. This clonotype was sampled from a woman in her 50s with Graves' hyperthyroidism. The V call is TRBV6-1, the J call TRBJ2-7; D may match TRBD1 or TRBD2 (6 bases each). CDR3 nucleotide sequence: TGTGCCAGCAGTTTTAGGGGGACTCCTCGCGGAGAGCAGTACTTC. Encoded protein: CASSFRGTPRGEQYF.